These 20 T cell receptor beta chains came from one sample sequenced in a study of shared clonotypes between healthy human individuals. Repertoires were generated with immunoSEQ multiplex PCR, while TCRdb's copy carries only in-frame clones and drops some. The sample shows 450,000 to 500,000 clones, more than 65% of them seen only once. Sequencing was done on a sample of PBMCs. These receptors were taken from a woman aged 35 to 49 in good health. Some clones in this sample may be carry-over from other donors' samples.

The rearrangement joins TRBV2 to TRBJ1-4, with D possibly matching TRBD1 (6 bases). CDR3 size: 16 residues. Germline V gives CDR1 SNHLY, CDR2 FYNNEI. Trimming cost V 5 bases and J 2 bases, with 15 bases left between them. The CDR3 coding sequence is TGTGCCAGCAGTTCGCAGGGGTATTCGACTAATGAAAAACTGTTTTTT. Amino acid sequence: CASSSQGYSTNEKLFF.

For the CDR3, the DNA is TGTGCCAGCAGCTTTGGAGGTCACGGGACGGGCGAGCAGTACTTC. Amino acid sequence: CASSFGGHGTGEQYF. The chain recombines TRBV11-1 with TRBJ2-7; D assignment may be TRBD1 or TRBD2 (5 bases each). The CDR3 runs to 15 residues. Trimming pared 3 bases from V and 6 bases from J, leaving 18 bases between. Germline CDR1 and CDR2: SGHAT and FQDESV (reference sequence).

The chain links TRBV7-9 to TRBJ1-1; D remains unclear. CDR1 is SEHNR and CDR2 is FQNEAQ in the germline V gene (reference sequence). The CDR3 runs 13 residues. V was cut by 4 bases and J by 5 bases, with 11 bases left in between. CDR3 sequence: CASSSSDGTEAFF. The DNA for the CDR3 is TGTGCCAGCAGCTCCTCCGATGGGACTGAAGCTTTCTTT.

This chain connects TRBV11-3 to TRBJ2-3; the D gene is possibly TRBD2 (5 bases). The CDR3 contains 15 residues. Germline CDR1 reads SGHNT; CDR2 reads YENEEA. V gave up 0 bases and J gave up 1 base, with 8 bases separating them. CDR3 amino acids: CASSLDGVGTDTQYF. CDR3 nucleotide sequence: TGTGCCAGCAGCTTAGACGGGGTCGGCACAGATACGCAGTATTTT.

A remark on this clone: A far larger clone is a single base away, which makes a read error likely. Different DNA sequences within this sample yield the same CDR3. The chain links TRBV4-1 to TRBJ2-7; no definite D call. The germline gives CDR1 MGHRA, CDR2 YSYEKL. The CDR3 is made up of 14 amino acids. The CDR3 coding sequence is TGCGCCAGCAGCCTACAGAGGTACTCCTACGAGCAGTACTTT. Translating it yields CASSLQRYSYEQYF.

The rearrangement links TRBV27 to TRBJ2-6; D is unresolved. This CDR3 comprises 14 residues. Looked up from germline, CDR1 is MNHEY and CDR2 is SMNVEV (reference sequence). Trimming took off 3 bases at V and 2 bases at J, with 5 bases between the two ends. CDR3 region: CASSLVPGANVLTF. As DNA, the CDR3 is TGTGCCAGCAGTTTGGTCCCTGGGGCCAACGTCCTGACTTTC. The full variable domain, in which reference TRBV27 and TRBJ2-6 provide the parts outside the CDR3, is EAQVTQNPRYLITVTGKKLTVTCSQNMNHEYMSWYRQDPGLGLRQIYYSMNVEVTDKGDVPEGYKVSRKEKRNFPLILESPSPNQTSLYFCASSLVPGANVLTFGAGSRLTVL.

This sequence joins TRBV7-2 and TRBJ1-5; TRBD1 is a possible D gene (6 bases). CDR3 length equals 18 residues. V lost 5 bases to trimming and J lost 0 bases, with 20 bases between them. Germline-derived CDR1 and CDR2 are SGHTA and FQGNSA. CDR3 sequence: CASSLVGLGGYSNQPQHF. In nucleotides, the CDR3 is TGTGCCAGCAGCCTGGTGGGCTTAGGGGGATATAGCAATCAGCCCCAGCATTTT. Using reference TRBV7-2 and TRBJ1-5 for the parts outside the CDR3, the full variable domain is GAGVSQSPSNKVTEKGKDVELRCDPISGHTALYWYRQSLGQGLEFLIYFQGNSAPDKSGLPSDRFSAERTGGSVSTLTIQRTQQEDSAVYLCASSLVGLGGYSNQPQHFGDGTRLSIL.

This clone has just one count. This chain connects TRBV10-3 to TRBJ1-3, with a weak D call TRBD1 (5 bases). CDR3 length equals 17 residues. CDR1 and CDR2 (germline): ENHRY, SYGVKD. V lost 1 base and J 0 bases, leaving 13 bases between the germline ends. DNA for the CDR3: TGTGCCATCAGTGAGTACGGGGGATCGGACTCTGGAAACACCATATATTTT. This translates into CAISEYGGSDSGNTIYF.

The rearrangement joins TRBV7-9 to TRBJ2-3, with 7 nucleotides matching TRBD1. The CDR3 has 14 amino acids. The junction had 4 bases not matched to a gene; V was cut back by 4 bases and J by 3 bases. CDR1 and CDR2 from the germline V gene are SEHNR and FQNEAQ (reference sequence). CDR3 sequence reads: CASSYRGWTDTQYF. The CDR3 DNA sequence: TGTGCCAGCAGCTACAGGGGTTGGACAGATACGCAGTATTTT.

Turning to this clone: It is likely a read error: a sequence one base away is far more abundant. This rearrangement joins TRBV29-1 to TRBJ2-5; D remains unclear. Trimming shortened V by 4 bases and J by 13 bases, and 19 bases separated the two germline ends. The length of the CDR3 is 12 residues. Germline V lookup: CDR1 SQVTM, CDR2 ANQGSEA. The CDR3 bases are TGCAGCGTTGTAGGCAGCTCCTACGAGCGGTACTTC. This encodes CSVVGSSYERYF.

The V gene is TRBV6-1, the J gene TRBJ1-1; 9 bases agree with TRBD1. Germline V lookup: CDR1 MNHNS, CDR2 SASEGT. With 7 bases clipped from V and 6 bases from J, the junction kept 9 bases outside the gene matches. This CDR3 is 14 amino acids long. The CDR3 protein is CASNLQGALAEAFF. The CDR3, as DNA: TGTGCCAGCAATCTACAGGGGGCCTTGGCTGAAGCTTTCTTT.

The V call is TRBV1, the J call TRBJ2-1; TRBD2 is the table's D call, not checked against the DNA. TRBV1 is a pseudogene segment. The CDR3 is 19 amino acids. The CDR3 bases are TGCACCAGCAGCCCGACGAAAGTCCCAAGCGGGAACTCCTACAATGAGCAGTTCTTC. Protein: CTSSPTKVPSGNSYNEQFF.

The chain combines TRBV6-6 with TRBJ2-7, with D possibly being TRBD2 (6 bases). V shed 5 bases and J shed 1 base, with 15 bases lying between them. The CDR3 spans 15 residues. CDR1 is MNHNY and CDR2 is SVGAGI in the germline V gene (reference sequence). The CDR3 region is CASSISQRASYEQYF. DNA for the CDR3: TGTGCCAGCAGTATATCCCAGCGGGCTTCCTACGAGCAGTACTTC.

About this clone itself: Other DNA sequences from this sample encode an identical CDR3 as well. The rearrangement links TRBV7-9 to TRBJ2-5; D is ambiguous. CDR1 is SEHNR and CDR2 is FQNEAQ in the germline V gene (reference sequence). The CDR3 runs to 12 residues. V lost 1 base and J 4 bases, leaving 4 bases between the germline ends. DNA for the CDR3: TGTGCCAGCAGCTTAGTCAGAGAGACCCAGTACTTC. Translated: CASSLVRETQYF.

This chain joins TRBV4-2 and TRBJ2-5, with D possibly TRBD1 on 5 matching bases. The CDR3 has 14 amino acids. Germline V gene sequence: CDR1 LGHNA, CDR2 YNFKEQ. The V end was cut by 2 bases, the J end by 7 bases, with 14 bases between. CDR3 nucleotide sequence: TGTGCCAGCAGCCAACAGACAGATTTGCCGACCCAGTACTTC. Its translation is CASSQQTDLPTQYF.

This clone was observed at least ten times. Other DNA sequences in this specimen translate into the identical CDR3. The CDR3 loop reads CATSSNRGGLDTQYF. DNA of the CDR3: TGTGCCACCAGCTCCAACAGGGGCGGTCTGGATACGCAGTATTTT. This chain joins TRBV15 and TRBJ2-3, with TRBD1 identical over 7 bases. The germline CDR1 and CDR2 sequences are LNHNV and YYDKDF (reference sequence). CDR3 size: 15 residues. The ends lost 5 bases at V and 6 bases at J; junction bases unmatched: 11.

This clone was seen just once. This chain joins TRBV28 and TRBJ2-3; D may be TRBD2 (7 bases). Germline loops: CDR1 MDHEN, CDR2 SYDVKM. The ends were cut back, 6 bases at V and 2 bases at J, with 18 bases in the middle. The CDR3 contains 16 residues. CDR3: CASSKEPGGPTDTQYF. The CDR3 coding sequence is TGTGCCAGCAGCAAAGAACCGGGGGGCCCCACAGATACGCAGTATTTT.

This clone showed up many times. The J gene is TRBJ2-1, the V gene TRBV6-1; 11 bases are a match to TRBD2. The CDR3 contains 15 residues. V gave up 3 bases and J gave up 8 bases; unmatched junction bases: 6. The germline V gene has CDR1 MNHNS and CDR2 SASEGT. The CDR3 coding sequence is TGTGCCAGCAGTGATTTAGCGGGAGGGCGGGATGAGCAGTTCTTC. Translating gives CASSDLAGGRDEQFF.

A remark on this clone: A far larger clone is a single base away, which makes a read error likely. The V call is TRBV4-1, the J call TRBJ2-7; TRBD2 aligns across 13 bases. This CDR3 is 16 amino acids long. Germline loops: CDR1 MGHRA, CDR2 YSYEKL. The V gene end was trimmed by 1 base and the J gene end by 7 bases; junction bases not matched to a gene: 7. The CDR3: CASSQGGLAGADEQYF. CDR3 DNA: TGCGCCAGCAGCCAAGGCGGACTAGCGGGAGCGGATGAGCAGTACTTC.

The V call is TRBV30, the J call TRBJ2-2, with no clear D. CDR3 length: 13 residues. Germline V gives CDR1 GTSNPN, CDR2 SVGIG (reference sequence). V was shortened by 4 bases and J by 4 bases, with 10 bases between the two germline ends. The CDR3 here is CAWKARATGELFF. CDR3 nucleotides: TGTGCCTGGAAGGCCCGGGCCACCGGGGAGCTGTTTTTT.